One and the same sample provided the 29 T cell receptor beta chains below, sequenced in a study of blood T cell repertoires in COVID-19. The protocol was immunoSEQ multiplex PCR, while the TCRdb copy is restricted to in-frame clones and leaves out a portion. Of hundreds of thousands of clones detected, under 95% appear once; the ten largest clones hold 2.6%. The specimen was PBMCs or T cells enriched from blood (not recorded which). The receptors here all came from a man between 60 and 75 years old who had recovered from COVID-19.

This rearrangement joins TRBV7-9 to TRBJ2-5, with D perhaps TRBD2 (5 bases). V was shortened by 7 bases and J by 5 bases, with 17 bases between the two germline ends. Germline V lookup: CDR1 SEHNR, CDR2 FQNEAQ (reference sequence). The CDR3 consists of 14 residues. As DNA, the CDR3 is TGTGCCAGCAACATTTTTCCGCCGGGGGAGACCCAGTACTTC. This translates into CASNIFPPGETQYF.

J is TRBJ1-4 and V is TRBV11-2, with no clear D. CDR1 and CDR2 from the germline V gene are SGHAT and FQNNGV. The CDR3 has 15 residues. Trimming cost V 1 base and J 8 bases, with 14 bases left between them. The CDR3 coding sequence is TGTGCCAGCAGCTTAGGCGGAGGAGTAGTCGAAAAACTGTTTTTT. It encodes CASSLGGGVVEKLFF.

The rearrangement links TRBV12-3 or TRBV12-4 to TRBJ2-7, with a tentative D call TRBD1 (5 bases). V lost 6 bases to trimming and J lost 6 bases, with 12 bases between them. The CDR3 length is 12 residues. This CDR3 reads CASSNRWTEQYF. The CDR3 DNA is TGTGCCAGCAGCAACAGGTGGACCGAGCAGTACTTC.

The J gene is TRBJ1-1, the V gene TRBV12-3 or TRBV12-4; the D gene is possibly TRBD1 (6 bases). Trimming removed 3 bases at V and 11 bases at J, with 13 bases between. The CDR3 length is 12 residues. This CDR3 reads CASSLGGLDAFF. CDR3 nucleotide sequence: TGTGCCAGCAGTTTGGGGGGGCTGGACGCTTTCTTT.

This clone was picked up one time. The rearrangement uses TRBV7-2 and TRBJ1-5, with D uncertain. The CDR3 has 13 amino acids. Trimming left V 5 bases short and J 1 base short, with 6 bases between. Germline loops: CDR1 SGHTA, CDR2 FQGNSA. The DNA for the CDR3 is TGTGCCAGCAGCGTACAGAGCAATCAGCCCCAGCATTTT. Encoded protein: CASSVQSNQPQHF.

This clone is a singleton in its sample. V is TRBV11-1 and J is TRBJ2-2; 9 bases fit TRBD1. This CDR3 has 16 residues. Trimming took 5 bases from V and 4 from J; bases not matched to a gene: 8. Germline assignment: CDR1 SGHAT and CDR2 FQDESV (reference sequence). CDR3 in amino acids: CASSDTGGVFTGELFF. Here the CDR3 DNA reads TGTGCCAGCAGCGATACAGGGGGCGTCTTCACCGGGGAGCTGTTTTTT.

This clone was observed a handful of times. The chain recombines TRBV15 with TRBJ1-1; D is unclear. Trimming pared 3 bases from V and 1 base from J, leaving 9 bases between. The CDR3 extends over 14 amino acids. CDR1 is LNHNV, CDR2 YYDKDF, per germline (reference sequence). The CDR3 coding sequence is TGTGCCACCAGCAGGGGCAACAGGAACACTGAAGCTTTCTTT. This sequence encodes CATSRGNRNTEAFF.

The chain combines TRBV19 with TRBJ2-4; D possibly corresponds to TRBD1 (6 bases). CDR1 is LNHDA and CDR2 is SQIVND in the germline V gene (reference sequence). The V end lost 0 bases, the J end lost 8 bases, and 14 bases lay between the germline ends. The length of the CDR3 is 15 residues. The CDR3 loop is CASSIDTGQLDIQYF. The DNA of the CDR3 is TGTGCCAGTAGTATAGATACCGGACAGTTGGACATTCAGTACTTC.

The chain couples TRBV7-8 to TRBJ1-4; TRBD1 agrees at 10 bases. J lost 7 bases, V lost 5 bases, and 7 bases had no gene match. The CDR3 has 15 amino acids. Germline values: CDR1 SGHVS, CDR2 FQNEAQ. As DNA, the CDR3 is TGTGCCAGCAGCCCACGGACAGGGGGGGGTGAAAAACTGTTTTTT. Translating it yields CASSPRTGGGEKLFF.

This clone appeared a few times. The chain has TRBV6-5 and TRBJ2-3; D is possibly TRBD2 (7 bases). Germline values: CDR1 MNHEY, CDR2 SVGAGI. The CDR3 totals 14 residues. V lost 6 bases and J 2 bases, leaving 12 bases between the germline ends. The CDR3 nucleotides read TGTGCCAGCAGGGGGGGGCGGGTCACAGATACGCAGTATTTT. Its translation is CASRGGRVTDTQYF.

J is TRBJ2-1 and V is TRBV3-1 (or the pseudogene TRBV3-2), with TRBD2 matching 8 bases. The V and J ends lost 4 bases and 11 bases, in that order; junction bases with no gene match: 4. The CDR3 contains 12 residues. CDR1 and CDR2 from the germline V gene are LGHDT and YNNKEL (reference sequence). CDR3 sequence (DNA): TGTGCCAGCAGCCTTGCGGGAGGCCAGCAGTTCTTC. Translated: CASSLAGGQQFF.

The chain carries TRBV30 and TRBJ2-1; TRBD1 matches 11 bases. The J segment lost 2 bases and the V segment lost 1 base, leaving 4 bases of the junction unmatched. CDR3 size: 16 residues. CDR1 and CDR2 (germline): GTSNPN, SVGIG (reference sequence). CDR3 DNA sequence: TGTGCCTGGAGTGCGCAGGGACAGGGGGCCTACAATGAGCAGTTCTTC. It is translated as CAWSAQGQGAYNEQFF.

This chain links TRBV5-6 with TRBJ1-6, with 7 nucleotides matching TRBD1. The CDR3 runs to 15 residues. Trimming at V came to 3 bases and at J to 5 bases, leaving 5 bases not matched to a gene. Germline CDR1 SGHDT, CDR2 YYEEEE. CDR3: CASSWYRGNNSPLHF. The CDR3 DNA reads as TGTGCCAGCAGCTGGTACAGGGGTAATAATTCACCCCTCCACTTT.

The chain links TRBV7-9 to TRBJ1-3; D is unclear. The V and J ends lost 5 bases and 0 bases respectively, with 8 bases between them. This CDR3 comprises 14 residues. In germline, CDR1 is SEHNR, CDR2 FQNEAQ (reference sequence). This chain's CDR3 is CASSQTLSGNTIYF. As DNA, the CDR3 is TGTGCCAGCAGCCAGACACTCTCTGGAAACACCATATATTTT. The variable domain in full, completed from reference TRBV7-9 and TRBJ1-3, reads DTGVSQNPRHKITKRGQNVTFRCDPISEHNRLYWYRQTLGQGPEFLTYFQNEAQLEKSRLLSDRFSAERPKGSFSTLEIQRTEQGDSAMYLCASSQTLSGNTIYFGEGSWLTVV.

The genes are TRBV19 and TRBJ1-1, with D unresolved. CDR1 and CDR2 (germline): LNHDA, SQIVND (reference sequence). V gave up 2 bases and J gave up 10 bases, with 14 bases separating them. CDR3 size: 13 residues. CDR3 sequence (DNA): TGTGCCAGTAGTATAAGGCGCGGGGTTTCAGCTTTCTTT. Protein product: CASSIRRGVSAFF.

The rearrangement links TRBV11-2 to TRBJ2-1; TRBD2 aligns across 13 bases. CDR1 and CDR2 (germline): SGHAT, FQNNGV. Germline trimming cut 4 bases from V and 8 bases from J; bases unmatched to any gene: 5. The CDR3 totals 15 residues. As DNA, the CDR3 is TGTGCCAGCAGCTCCTACACTAGCGGGAGGGATGAGCAGTTCTTC. Translating it yields CASSSYTSGRDEQFF.

This sequence joins TRBV4-1 and TRBJ2-5, with TRBD2 as a possible D gene (6 bases). V shed 0 bases and J shed 3 bases, with 11 bases lying between them. There are 15 residues in the CDR3. The germline gives CDR1 MGHRA, CDR2 YSYEKL. Here the CDR3 reads CASSQDSGREETQYF. The CDR3 DNA reads TGCGCCAGCAGCCAAGATAGCGGCAGGGAAGAGACCCAGTACTTC.

Details on this clone: Other DNA variants within this sample encode the same CDR3. The CDR3 loop is CASSPDRNEKLFF. The DNA of the CDR3 is TGTGCCAGCTCACCAGACAGAAATGAAAAACTGTTTTTT. The V gene is TRBV18, the J gene TRBJ1-4; D is perhaps TRBD1 (5 bases). V lost 2 bases and J lost 5, with 6 bases in between. Germline V gene lookup returns CDR1 KGHSH and CDR2 LQKENI. CDR3 length equals 13 residues. Full variable domain (rest looked up from reference TRBV18 and TRBJ1-4): NAGVMQNPRHLVRRRGQEARLRCSPMKGHSHVYWYRQLPEEGLKFMVYLQKENIIDESGMPKERFSAEFPKEGPSILRIQQVVRGDSAAYFCASSPDRNEKLFFGSGTQLSVL.

The gene calls are TRBV9 and TRBJ2-3; 10 bases map to TRBD2. Unmatched junction bases numbered 5, after V lost 2 bases and J lost 2 bases. The germline V gene has CDR1 SGDLS and CDR2 YYNGEE. The CDR3 consists of 16 residues. Written as DNA, the CDR3 is TGTGCCAGCAGCGTCCAGCGGGAGGGCCCCACAGATACGCAGTATTTT. It codes for CASSVQREGPTDTQYF.

The chain has TRBV19 and TRBJ2-2; D gene ambiguous. With 1 base removed from V and 3 bases from J, the gap between germline ends came to 9 bases. Per germline, CDR1 LNHDA and CDR2 SQIVND (reference sequence). The CDR3 runs to 15 residues. This CDR3 is CASSIVPGYTGELFF. CDR3 DNA: TGTGCCAGTAGTATAGTCCCAGGCTACACCGGGGAGCTGTTTTTT.

The CDR3 here is CASSLGTNPTEAFF. CDR3 in DNA: TGTGCCAGCAGCTTAGGTACAAACCCCACTGAAGCTTTCTTT. The chain uses TRBV7-6 and TRBJ1-1; no definite D call. Germline V gives CDR1 SGHVS, CDR2 FNYEAQ. Deletions cut 1 base from V and 4 bases from J, with 10 bases between. This CDR3 is built from 14 residues.

The chain is built from TRBV30 and TRBJ1-1; maybe TRBD1 (5 bases). This CDR3 comprises 14 residues. The germline gives CDR1 GTSNPN, CDR2 SVGIG (reference sequence). Trimming took 1 base from V and 3 from J, leaving 12 bases between them. CDR3 sequence reads: CAWSGPPGDTEAFF. CDR3 sequence (DNA): TGTGCCTGGAGTGGACCCCCGGGGGACACTGAAGCTTTCTTT.

The chain employs TRBV27 and TRBJ1-2; no clear D gene. CDR1 is MNHEY and CDR2 is SMNVEV in the germline V gene (reference sequence). The CDR3 spans 14 residues. Trimming pared 0 bases from V and 0 bases from J, leaving 5 bases between. CDR3 region: CASSLSAANYGYTF. As DNA, the CDR3 is TGTGCCAGCAGTTTATCGGCAGCTAACTATGGCTACACCTTC.

This clone was recorded a few times. CDR3 DNA: TGTGCCAGCAGTGTGTCAGGTCCCCTTAGCACAGATACGCAGTATTTT. It translates to CASSVSGPLSTDTQYF. The genes are TRBV2 and TRBJ2-3; the D is unclear. Germline assignment: CDR1 SNHLY and CDR2 FYNNEI. The CDR3 has 16 residues. The V and J ends lost 4 bases and 0 bases respectively, with 14 bases between them.

The V gene is TRBV5-1, the J gene TRBJ1-6; weak D call: TRBD1 (6 bases). Germline V lookup: CDR1 SGHRS, CDR2 YFSETQ. V was cut by 0 bases and J by 3 bases, with 16 bases left in between. The CDR3 sequence is 18 residues long. The CDR3, as DNA: TGCGCCAGCAGCTTGGTGGGGGCGGGGGCGAACTATAATTCACCCCTCCACTTT. Protein sequence: CASSLVGAGANYNSPLHF.

The rearrangement uses TRBV10-2 and TRBJ1-5; D might be TRBD1 (6 bases). The V gene's germline CDR1 is WSHSY and CDR2 SAAADI. V dropped 4 bases and J dropped 7 bases, with 11 bases sitting between them. The CDR3 is 13 residues long. Here the CDR3 DNA reads TGCGCCAGCAGTGGGGGGGGCTGGCAGCCCCAGCATTTT. Translation: CASSGGGWQPQHF.

The chain combines TRBV23-1 with TRBJ1-2; D possibly corresponds to TRBD1 (6 bases). TRBV23-1 is an open reading frame, and its role is uncertain. CDR3 length equals 15 residues. V lost 6 bases and J 1 base, leaving 15 bases between the germline ends. CDR3 region: CASRIRQVYNYGYTF. The CDR3 nucleotides read TGCGCCAGCAGAATAAGACAGGTTTATAACTATGGCTACACCTTC.

On this clone: The sample contains more than one DNA sequence encoding this CDR3. The chain recombines TRBV7-2 with TRBJ2-7; possibly TRBD2 for D (5 bases). Germline-derived CDR1 and CDR2 are SGHTA and FQGNSA. This CDR3 comprises 15 residues. Between the trimmed V and J ends, which lost 1 base and 0 bases, there was a span of 10 bases. The CDR3 loop reads CASSLVSGSSYEQYF. DNA for the CDR3: TGTGCCAGCAGCTTAGTCAGCGGCTCCTCCTACGAGCAGTACTTC.

The chain links TRBV11-3 to TRBJ2-3; 14 bases are shared with TRBD2. The CDR3 consists of 19 residues. The germline gives CDR1 SGHNT, CDR2 YENEEA. Trimming at V came to 3 bases and at J to 2 bases, leaving 10 bases not matched to a gene. Here the CDR3 DNA reads TGTGCCAGCAGCTTCCTCGGGACTAGCGGGAGTTCGAACACAGATACGCAGTATTTT. It encodes CASSFLGTSGSSNTDTQYF.